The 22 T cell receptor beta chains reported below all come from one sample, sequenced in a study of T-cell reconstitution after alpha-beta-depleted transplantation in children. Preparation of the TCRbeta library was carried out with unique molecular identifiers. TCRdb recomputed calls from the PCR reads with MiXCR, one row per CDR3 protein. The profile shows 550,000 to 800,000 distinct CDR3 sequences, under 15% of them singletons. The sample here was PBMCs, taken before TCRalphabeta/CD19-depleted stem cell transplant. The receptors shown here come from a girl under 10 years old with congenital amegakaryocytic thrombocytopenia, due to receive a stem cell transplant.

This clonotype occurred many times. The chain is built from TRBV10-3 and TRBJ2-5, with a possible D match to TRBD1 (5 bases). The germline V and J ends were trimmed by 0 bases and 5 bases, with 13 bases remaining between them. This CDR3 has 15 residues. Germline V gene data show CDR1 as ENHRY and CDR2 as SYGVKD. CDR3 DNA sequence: TGTGCCATCAGTGAGTCGAAAGGGGTCGGGGAGACCCAGTACTTC. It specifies CAISESKGVGETQYF.

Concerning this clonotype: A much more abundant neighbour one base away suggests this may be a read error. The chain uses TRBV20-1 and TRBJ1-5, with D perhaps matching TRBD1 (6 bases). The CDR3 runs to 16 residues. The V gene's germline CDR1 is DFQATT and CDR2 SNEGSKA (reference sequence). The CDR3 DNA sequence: TGCAGTGCTAGAGTCCTGGGACAAGGAAATTTTCAGCCCCAGCGTTTT. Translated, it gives CSARVLGQGNFQPQRF.

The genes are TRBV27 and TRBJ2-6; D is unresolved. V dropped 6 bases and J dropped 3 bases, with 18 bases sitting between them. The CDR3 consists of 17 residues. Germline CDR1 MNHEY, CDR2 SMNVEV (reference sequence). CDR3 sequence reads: CASSSWVGSFGANVLTF. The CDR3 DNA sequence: TGTGCCAGCAGCTCGTGGGTGGGATCTTTTGGGGCCAACGTCCTGACTTTC.

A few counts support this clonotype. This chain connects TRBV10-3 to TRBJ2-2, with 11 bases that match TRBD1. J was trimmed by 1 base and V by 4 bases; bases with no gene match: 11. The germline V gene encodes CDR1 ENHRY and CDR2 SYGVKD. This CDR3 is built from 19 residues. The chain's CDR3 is CAISAERPGTGGNTGELFF. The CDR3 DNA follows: TGTGCCATCAGTGCAGAGCGACCCGGGACAGGGGGGAACACCGGGGAGCTGTTTTTT.

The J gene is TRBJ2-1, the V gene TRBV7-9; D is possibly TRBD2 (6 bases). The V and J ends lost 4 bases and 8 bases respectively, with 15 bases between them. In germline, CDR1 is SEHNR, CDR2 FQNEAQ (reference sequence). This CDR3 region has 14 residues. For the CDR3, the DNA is TGTGCCAGCAGCTCCCTGGGGAGGTCGGATGAGCAGTTCTTC. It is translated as CASSSLGRSDEQFF.

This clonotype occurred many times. CDR3 nucleotides: TGTGCCAGCGGGCGTCCCGCAGATACGCAGTATTTT. The encoded protein is CASGRPADTQYF. The chain uses TRBV12-3 or TRBV12-4 and TRBJ2-3; D is undetermined. Trimming took off 8 bases at V and 4 bases at J, with 10 bases between the two ends. CDR3 length: 12 residues.

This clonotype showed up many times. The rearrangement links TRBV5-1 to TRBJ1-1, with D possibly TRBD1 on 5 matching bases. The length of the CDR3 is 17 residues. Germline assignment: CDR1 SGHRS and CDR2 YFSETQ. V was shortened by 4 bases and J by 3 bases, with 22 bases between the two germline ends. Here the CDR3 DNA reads TGCGCCAGCAGCGCTTTACCGGGACTTATCGTGGACACTGAAGCTTTCTTT. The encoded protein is CASSALPGLIVDTEAFF.

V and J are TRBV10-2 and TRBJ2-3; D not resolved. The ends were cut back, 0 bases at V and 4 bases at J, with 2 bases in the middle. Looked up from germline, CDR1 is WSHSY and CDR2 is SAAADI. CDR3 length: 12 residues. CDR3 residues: CASSESADTQYF. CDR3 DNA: TGCGCCAGCAGTGAGTCTGCAGATACGCAGTATTTT.

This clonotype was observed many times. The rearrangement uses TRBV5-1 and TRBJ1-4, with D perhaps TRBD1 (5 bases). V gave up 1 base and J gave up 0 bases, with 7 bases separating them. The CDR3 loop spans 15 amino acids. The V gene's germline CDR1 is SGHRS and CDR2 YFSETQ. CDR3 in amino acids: CASSLQQATNEKLFF. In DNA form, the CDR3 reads TGCGCCAGCAGCTTGCAACAGGCAACTAATGAAAAACTGTTTTTT.

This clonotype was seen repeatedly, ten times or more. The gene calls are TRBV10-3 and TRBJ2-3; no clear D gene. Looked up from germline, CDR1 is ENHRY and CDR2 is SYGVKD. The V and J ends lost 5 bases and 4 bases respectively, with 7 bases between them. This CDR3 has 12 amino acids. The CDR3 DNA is TGTGCCATCAGTACTACCGCAGATACGCAGTATTTT. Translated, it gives CAISTTADTQYF.

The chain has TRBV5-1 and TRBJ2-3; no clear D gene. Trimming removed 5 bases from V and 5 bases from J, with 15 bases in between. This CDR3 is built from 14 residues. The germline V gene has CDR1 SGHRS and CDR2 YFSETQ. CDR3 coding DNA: TGCGCCAGCAGGGCGGACCCACCGGGAGATACGCAGTATTTT. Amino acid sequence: CASRADPPGDTQYF.

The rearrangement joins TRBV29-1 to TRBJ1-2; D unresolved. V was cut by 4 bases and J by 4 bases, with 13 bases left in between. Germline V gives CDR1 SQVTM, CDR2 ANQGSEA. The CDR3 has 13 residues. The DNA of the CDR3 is TGCAGCGTTGCCGAGGGCCCGGGCTATGGCTACACCTTC. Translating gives CSVAEGPGYGYTF.

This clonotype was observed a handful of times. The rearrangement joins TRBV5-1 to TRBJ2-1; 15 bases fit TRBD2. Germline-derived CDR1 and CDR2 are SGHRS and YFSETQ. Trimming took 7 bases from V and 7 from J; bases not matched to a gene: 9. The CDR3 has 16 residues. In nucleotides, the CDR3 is TGCGCCAGCGACCCCGGGGGGACTAGCGGGAGGAATGAGCAGTTCTTC. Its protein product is CASDPGGTSGRNEQFF.

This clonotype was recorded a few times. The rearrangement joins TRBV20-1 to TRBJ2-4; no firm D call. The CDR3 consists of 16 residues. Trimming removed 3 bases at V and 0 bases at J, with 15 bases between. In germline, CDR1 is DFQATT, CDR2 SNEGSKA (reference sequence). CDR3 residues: CSARMLWSLAKNIQYF. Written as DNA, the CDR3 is TGCAGTGCTAGGATGCTTTGGAGCTTAGCCAAAAACATTCAGTACTTC.

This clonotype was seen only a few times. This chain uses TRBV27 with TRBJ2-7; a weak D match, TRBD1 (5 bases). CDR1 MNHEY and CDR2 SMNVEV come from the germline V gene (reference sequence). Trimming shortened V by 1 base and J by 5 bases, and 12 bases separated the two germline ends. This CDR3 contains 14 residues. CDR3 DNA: TGTGCCAGCAGTTTATTAGGGCAGGGCCACGAGCAGTACTTC. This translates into CASSLLGQGHEQYF.

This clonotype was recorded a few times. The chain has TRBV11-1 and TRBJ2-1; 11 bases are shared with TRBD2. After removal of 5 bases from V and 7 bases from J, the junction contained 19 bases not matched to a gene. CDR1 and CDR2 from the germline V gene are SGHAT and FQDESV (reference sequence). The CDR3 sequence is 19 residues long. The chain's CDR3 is CASSRWGLAGGKIMNEQFF. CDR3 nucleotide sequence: TGTGCCAGCAGCAGGTGGGGCCTAGCGGGAGGAAAAATTATGAATGAGCAGTTCTTC. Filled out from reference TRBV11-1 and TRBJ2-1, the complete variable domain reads EAEVAQSPRYKITEKSQAVAFWCDPISGHATLYWYRQILGQGPELLVQFQDESVVDDSQLPKDRFSAERLKGVDSTLKIQPAELGDSAMYLCASSRWGLAGGKIMNEQFFGPGTRLTVL.

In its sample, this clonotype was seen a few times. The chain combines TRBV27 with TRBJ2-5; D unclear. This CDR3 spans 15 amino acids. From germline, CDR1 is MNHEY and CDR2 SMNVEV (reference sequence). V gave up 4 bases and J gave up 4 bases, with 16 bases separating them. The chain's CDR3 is CASSSSIGLGETQYF. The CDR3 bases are TGTGCCAGCAGTTCCTCAATCGGGCTCGGAGAGACCCAGTACTTC.

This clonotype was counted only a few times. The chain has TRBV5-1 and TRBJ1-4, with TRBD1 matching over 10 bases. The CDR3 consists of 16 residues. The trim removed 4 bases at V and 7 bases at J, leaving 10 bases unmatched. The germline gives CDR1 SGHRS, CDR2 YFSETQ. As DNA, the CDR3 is TGCGCCAGCAGCGTCGGGACAGGGGCTACCCCTGAAAAACTGTTTTTT. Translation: CASSVGTGATPEKLFF.

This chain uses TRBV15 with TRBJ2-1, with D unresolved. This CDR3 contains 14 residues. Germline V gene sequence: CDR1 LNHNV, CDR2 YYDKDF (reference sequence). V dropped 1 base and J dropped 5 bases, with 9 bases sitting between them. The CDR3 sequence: CATSRVNFNNEQFF. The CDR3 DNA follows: TGTGCCACCAGCAGAGTTAACTTTAACAATGAGCAGTTCTTC.

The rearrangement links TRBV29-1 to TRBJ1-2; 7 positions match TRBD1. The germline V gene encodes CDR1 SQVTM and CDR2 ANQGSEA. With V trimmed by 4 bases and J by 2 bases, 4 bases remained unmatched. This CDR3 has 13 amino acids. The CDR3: CSVGGQLNYGYTF. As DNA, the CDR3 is TGCAGCGTTGGGGGACAGTTAAACTATGGCTACACCTTC.

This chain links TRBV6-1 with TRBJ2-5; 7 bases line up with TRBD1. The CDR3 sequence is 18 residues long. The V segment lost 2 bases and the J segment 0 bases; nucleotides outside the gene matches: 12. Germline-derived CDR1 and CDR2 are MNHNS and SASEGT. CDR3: CASSEPGQTLRYQETQYF. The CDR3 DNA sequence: TGTGCCAGCAGTGAACCGGGACAGACATTGAGGTACCAAGAGACCCAGTACTTC.

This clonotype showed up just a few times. The CDR3 here is CASSPGLAGEQFF. CDR3 DNA: TGTGCCAGCAGCCCGGGACTAGCGGGCGAGCAGTTCTTC. The gene calls are TRBV3-1 and TRBJ2-1; 12 nucleotides line up with TRBD2. V dropped 4 bases and J dropped 10; count of bases not matched to a gene: 2. The CDR3 runs 13 residues. Germline assignment: CDR1 LGHDT and CDR2 YNNKEL (reference sequence).